This T cell receptor (beta chain) was recovered during a study of blood T cell repertoires in COVID-19. The CDR3 loop spans 15 amino acids. The junction had 12 bases not matched to a gene; V was cut back by 5 bases and J by 5 bases. Per the germline V gene, CDR1 is MNHEY and CDR2 is SMNVEV (reference sequence). Repertoires were generated with immunoSEQ multiplex PCR, while TCRdb's copy carries only in-frame clones and drops some. The sample includes 490,000 or so clones, roughly nine tenths of them seen just once. This TCR was sampled from a woman aged 55-69 years who had recovered from COVID-19. The material sequenced was PBMCs or T cells enriched from blood (not recorded which). This chain uses TRBV27 with TRBJ2-7; 7 bases agree with TRBD1. The CDR3 DNA is TGTGCCAGCAGTCTAGGCTACAGGGGAGTACACGAGCAGTACTTC. Its protein is CASSLGYRGVHEQYF.